This TCR beta chain was obtained from a study of cytomegalovirus exposure and HLA in healthy donors. In the study overall: T cells numbering around 190 million yielded 90 million to 140 million unique TCR beta sequences in an earlier analysis.

The PCR was carried out with 60 Vbeta primers and 13 Jbeta primers. Assay: immunoSEQ multiplex PCR; the TCRdb copy retains only in-frame clones and omits some. In the table there are roughly 170,000 clones, roughly 84% of which are singletons. Germline CDR1 and CDR2: SNHLY and FYNNEI. This CDR3 contains 18 residues. The junction had 13 bases not matched to a gene; V was cut back by 5 bases and J by 0 bases. Sequencing was done on a sample of PBMCs. This receptor was obtained from a male donor in good health and CMV-seronegative. The chain combines TRBV2 with TRBJ1-3; 7 positions agree with TRBD1. The CDR3 DNA follows: TGTGCCAGCAGTCGACAGGGATATAGGGGGATCTCTGGAAACACCATATATTTT. This gives the protein CASSRQGYRGISGNTIYF.